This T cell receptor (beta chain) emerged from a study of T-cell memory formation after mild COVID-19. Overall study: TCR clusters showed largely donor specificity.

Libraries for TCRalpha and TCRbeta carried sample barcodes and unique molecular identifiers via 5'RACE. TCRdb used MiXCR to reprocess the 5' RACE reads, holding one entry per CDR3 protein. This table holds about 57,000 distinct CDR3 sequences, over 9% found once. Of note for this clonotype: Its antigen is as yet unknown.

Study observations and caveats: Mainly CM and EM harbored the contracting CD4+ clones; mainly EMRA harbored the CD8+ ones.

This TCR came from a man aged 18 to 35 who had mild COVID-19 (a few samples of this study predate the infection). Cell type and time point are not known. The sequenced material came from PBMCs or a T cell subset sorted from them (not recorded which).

The CDR3 bases are TGCAGTGCCGGGAGGGGCTTGGGAGCGAGCACTGAAGCTTTCTTT. Protein sequence: CSAGRGLGASTEAFF. The chain is built from TRBV20-1 and TRBJ1-1; D possibly corresponds to TRBD1 (5 bases). V was shortened by 6 bases and J by 4 bases, with 21 bases between the two germline ends. Germline CDR1 and CDR2: DFQATT and SNEGSKA (reference sequence). CDR3 length: 15 residues.